The rows below give T cell receptor beta chains drawn from one sample of a study of post-analysis software for immune sequencing data. TCRdb called the PCR reads again in MiXCR, with one record for every CDR3 protein. The table records some 690,000 distinct CDR3 sequences, roughly 29% of them present only once. Input material: blood. These receptors all stem from a girl between 5 and 17 years old with multiple sclerosis. Each CDR3 is given with its conserved first and last residue. Rows give clone size only sometimes, using once, few, many, or a class for an expanded clone.

TRBV5-1	few	TRBJ2-1	CASNSGRGGNEQFF
TRBV20-1	-	TRBJ1-2	CSASHETDGYTF
TRBV4-1	-	TRBJ2-2	CASSQAGPFINTGELFF
TRBV24-1	-	TRBJ2-1	CATSDLQGNEQFF
TRBV20-1	few	TRBJ1-2	CSARAGQANYGYTF
TRBV20-1	-	-	CSARLLAGETQYF
TRBV20-1	-	TRBJ2-1	CSARDHRSFDYNEQFF
TRBV5-1	once	TRBJ2-1	CVSSSKASGTTDNEQFF
TRBV6-2/TRBV6-3	-	TRBJ2-5	CASSFRRGPETQYF
TRBV9	-	TRBJ1-2	CASSVAITNQGNYGYTF
TRBV20-1	-	TRBJ2-7	CSAIQTGFFVGEQYF
TRBV6-5	once	TRBJ2-4	CASSRGGQGPGQYF
TRBV20-1	-	TRBJ2-7	CSARRRTSGDLHRYEQYF
TRBV7-2	-	TRBJ2-5	CASSPSQEQTQYF
TRBV4-3	few	TRBJ1-1	CASSQDSSGQGAEAFF
TRBV11-2	-	TRBJ1-1	CASSFAGVDMNTEAFF
TRBV6-5	-	TRBJ2-7	CASSYSAWVGAGEQYF
TRBV5-1	-	TRBJ2-3	CASSPRNTMRGLTQYF
TRBV6-1	-	TRBJ2-1	CAGKRGPFYNEQFF
TRBV20-1	few	TRBJ2-1	CSATTPGLADKEQFF
TRBV29-1	many	TRBJ2-6	CSVGSGQGLSGANVLTF
TRBV20-1	few	TRBJ1-1	CSAGGTGREAFF
TRBV20-1	many	TRBJ2-1	CSAPGLVHNEQFF
TRBV19	-	TRBJ2-4	CASSIVASGRSAKNIQYF
TRBV20-1	once	TRBJ1-1	CSAVGWVAFF
TRBV5-1	-	TRBJ1-6	CASSLDLQDGNSPLHF
TRBV4-2	-	TRBJ1-2	CASSQAPGLYGYTF
TRBV5-1	-	-	CASSRGGERTYEQYF
TRBV6-6	-	TRBJ2-3	CASSYALGASSDTQYF
TRBV12-3/TRBV12-4	few	TRBJ1-2	CASQLGHGYTF
TRBV20-1	-	TRBJ2-7	CSARVEDFEQYF
TRBV6-5	many	TRBJ2-1	CASRQGLFNEQFF
TRBV28	-	TRBJ2-3	CASMQDHTDTQYF
TRBV27	few	TRBJ1-6	CASSSPTGFVSNSPLHF
TRBV29-1	-	TRBJ1-4	CSVNLKGEANEKLFF
TRBV5-6	few	TRBJ2-7	CASSLVSPHEQYF
TRBV29-1	-	TRBJ1-1	CSVVIGATEAFF
TRBV28	-	TRBJ2-5	CASSFLAGAREQYF
TRBV9	-	TRBJ1-6	CASSVGGGDSPLHF
TRBV7-9	many	TRBJ1-1	CASSRPNTEAFF
TRBV12-3/TRBV12-4	-	TRBJ1-2	CASSSPDRVRGYGYTF
TRBV4-2	-	TRBJ1-4	CASSPAAQGAREKLFF
TRBV5-5	once	TRBJ2-7	CASSLGVRQNNEQYF
TRBV12-3/TRBV12-4	many	TRBJ2-5	CASGTGFETQYF
TRBV20-1	-	TRBJ2-3	CSARDLASAQYF